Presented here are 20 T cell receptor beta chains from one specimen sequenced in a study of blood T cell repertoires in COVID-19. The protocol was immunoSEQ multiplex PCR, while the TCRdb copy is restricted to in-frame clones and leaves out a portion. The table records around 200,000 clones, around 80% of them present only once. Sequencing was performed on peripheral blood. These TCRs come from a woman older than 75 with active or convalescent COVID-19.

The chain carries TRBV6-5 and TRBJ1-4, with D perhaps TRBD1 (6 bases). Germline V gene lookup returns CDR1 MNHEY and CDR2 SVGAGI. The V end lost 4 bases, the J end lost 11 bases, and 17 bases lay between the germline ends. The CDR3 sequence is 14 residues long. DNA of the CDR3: TGTGCCAGCAGTTGGGGGCCCGTCATGAGTAAACTGTTTTTT. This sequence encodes CASSWGPVMSKLFF.

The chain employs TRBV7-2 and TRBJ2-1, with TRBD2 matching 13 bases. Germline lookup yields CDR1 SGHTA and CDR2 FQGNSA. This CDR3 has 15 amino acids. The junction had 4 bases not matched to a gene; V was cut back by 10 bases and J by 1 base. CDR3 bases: TGTGCCACAGGACTAGCGGGAGTATCCTACAATGAGCAGTTCTTC. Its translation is CATGLAGVSYNEQFF.

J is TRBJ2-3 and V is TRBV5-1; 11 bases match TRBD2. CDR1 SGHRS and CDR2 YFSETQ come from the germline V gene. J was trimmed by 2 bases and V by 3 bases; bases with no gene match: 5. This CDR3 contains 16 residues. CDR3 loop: CASSSGTSGLTDTQYF. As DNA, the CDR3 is TGCGCCAGCAGCTCCGGGACTAGCGGACTCACAGATACGCAGTATTTT.

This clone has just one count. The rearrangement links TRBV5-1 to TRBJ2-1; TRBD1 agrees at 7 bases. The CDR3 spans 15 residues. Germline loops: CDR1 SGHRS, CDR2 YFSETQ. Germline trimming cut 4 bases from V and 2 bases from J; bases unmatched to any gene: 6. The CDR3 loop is CASSLGTAAYNEQFF. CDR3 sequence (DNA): TGCGCCAGCAGCCTAGGGACAGCAGCCTACAATGAGCAGTTCTTC.

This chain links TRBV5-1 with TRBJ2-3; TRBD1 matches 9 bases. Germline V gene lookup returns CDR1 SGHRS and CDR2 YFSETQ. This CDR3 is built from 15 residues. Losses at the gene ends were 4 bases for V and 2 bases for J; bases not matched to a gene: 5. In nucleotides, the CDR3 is TGCGCCAGCAGCCCCGGGACAGGGTACACAGATACGCAGTATTTT. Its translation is CASSPGTGYTDTQYF.

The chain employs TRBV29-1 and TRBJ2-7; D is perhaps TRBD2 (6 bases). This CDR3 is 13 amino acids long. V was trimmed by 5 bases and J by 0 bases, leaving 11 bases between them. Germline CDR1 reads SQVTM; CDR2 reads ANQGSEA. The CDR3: CSVYRDSSYEQYF. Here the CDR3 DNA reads TGCAGCGTTTACCGGGACTCCTCCTACGAGCAGTACTTC.

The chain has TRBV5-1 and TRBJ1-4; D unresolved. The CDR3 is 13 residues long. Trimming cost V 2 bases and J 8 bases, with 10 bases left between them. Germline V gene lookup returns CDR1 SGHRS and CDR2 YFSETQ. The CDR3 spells CASSLMPGEKLFF. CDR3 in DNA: TGCGCCAGCAGCTTAATGCCAGGAGAAAAACTGTTTTTT.

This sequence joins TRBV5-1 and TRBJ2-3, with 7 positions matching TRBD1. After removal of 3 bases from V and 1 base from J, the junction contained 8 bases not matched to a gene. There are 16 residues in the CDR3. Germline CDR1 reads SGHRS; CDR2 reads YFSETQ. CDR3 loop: CASSYPTGSGTDTQYF. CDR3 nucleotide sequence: TGCGCCAGCAGCTACCCGACAGGGTCGGGCACAGATACGCAGTATTTT.

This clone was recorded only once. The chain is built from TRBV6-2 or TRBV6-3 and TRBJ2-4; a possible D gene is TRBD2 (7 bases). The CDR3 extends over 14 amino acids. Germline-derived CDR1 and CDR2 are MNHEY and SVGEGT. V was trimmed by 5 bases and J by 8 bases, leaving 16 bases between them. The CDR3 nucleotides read TGTGCCAGCAGTGAGGGGGGGGGCAGGGACATTCAGTACTTC. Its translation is CASSEGGGRDIQYF.

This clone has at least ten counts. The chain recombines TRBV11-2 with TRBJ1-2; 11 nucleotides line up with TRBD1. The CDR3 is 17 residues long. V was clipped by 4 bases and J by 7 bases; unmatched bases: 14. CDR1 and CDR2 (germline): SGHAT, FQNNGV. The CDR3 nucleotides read TGTGCCAGCAGCTCAGGACAGGGGGCCAACTACGATTTTGGCTACACCTTC. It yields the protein CASSSGQGANYDFGYTF.

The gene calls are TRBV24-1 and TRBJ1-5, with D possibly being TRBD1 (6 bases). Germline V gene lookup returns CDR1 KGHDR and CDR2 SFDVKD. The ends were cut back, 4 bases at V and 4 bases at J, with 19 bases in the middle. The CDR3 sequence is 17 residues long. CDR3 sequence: CATSDRTWTERNQPQHF. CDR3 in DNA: TGTGCCACCAGTGACCGCACTTGGACAGAAAGAAATCAGCCCCAGCATTTT.

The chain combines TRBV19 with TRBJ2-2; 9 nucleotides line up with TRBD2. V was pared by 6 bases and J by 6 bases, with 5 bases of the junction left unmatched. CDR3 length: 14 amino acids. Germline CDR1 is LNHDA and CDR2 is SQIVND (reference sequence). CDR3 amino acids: CASRAGGGAGELFF. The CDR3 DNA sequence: TGTGCCAGTAGGGCTGGCGGGGGGGCCGGGGAGCTGTTTTTT. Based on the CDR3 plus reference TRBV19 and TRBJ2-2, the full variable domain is DGGITQSPKYLFRKEGQNVTLSCEQNLNHDAMYWYRQDPGQGLRLIYYSQIVNDFQKGDIAEGYSVSREKKESFPLTVTSAQKNPTAFYLCASRAGGGAGELFFGEGSRLTVL.

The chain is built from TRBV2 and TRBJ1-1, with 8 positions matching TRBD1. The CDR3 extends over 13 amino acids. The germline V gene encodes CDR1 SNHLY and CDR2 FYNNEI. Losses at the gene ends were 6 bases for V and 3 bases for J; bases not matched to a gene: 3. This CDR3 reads CASRDRVDTEAFF. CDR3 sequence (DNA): TGTGCCAGCAGGGACAGGGTAGACACTGAAGCTTTCTTT.

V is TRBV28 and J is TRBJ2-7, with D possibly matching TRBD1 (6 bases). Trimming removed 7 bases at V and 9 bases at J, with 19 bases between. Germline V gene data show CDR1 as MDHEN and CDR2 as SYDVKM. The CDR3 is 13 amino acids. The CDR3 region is CASTFTTTGRQYF. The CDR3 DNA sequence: TGTGCCAGCACCTTCACGACAACAGGGCGGCAGTACTTC.

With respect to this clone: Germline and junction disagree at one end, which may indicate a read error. This CDR3 reads CASSRWGGNTEAFF. The CDR3 DNA follows: TGTGCTAGCAGCCGATGGGGGGGAAACACTGAAGCTTTCTTT. The V call is TRBV7-7, the J call TRBJ1-1; D might be TRBD1 (5 bases). The CDR3 runs 14 residues. Germline loops: CDR1 SSHAT, CDR2 FNYEAQ (reference sequence).

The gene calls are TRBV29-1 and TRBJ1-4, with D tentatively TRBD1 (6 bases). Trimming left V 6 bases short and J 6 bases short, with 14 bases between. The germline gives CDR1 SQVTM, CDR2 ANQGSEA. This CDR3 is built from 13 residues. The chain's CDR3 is CSVDRTGDEKLFF. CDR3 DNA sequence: TGCAGCGTCGACAGGACCGGGGATGAAAAACTGTTTTTT.

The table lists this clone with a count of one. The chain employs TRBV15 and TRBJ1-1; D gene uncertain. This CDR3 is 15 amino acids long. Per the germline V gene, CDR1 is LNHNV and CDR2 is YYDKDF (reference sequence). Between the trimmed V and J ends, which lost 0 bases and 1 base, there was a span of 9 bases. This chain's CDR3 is CATSRDSGGNTEAFF. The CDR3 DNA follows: TGTGCCACCAGCAGAGATTCGGGAGGGAACACTGAAGCTTTCTTT.

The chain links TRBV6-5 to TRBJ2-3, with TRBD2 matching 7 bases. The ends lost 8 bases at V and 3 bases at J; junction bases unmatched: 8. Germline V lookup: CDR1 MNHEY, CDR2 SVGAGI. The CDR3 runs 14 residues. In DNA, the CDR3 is TGTGCCAGCGCTGGACTAGTGAAAACAGATACGCAGTATTTT. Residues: CASAGLVKTDTQYF.

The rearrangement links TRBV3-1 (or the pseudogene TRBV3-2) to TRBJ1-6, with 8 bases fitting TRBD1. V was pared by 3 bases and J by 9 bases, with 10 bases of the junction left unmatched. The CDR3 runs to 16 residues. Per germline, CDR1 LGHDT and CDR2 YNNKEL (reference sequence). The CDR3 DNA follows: TGTGCCAGCAGCCACCTCGAGGACAGGGATTGTTCACCCCTCCACTTT. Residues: CASSHLEDRDCSPLHF.

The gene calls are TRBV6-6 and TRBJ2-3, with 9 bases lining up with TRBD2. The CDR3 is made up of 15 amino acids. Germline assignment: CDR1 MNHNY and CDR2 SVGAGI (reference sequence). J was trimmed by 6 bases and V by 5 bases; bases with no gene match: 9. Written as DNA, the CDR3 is TGTGCCAGCAGTGGCAGGCCAACTAGCGGGGATACGCAGTATTTT. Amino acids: CASSGRPTSGDTQYF.